What follows are 18 T cell receptor beta chains derived from one specimen sequenced in a study of TIL therapy for anti-PD-1-resistant metastatic lung cancer. The immunoSEQ assay was v3. Clones were read by immunoSEQ multiplex PCR, and TCRdb kept only the in-frame ones, dropping some. In the table there are around 33,000 clones, 74% of which are singletons. The time point is: pre-treatment sample, taken before nivolumab and TIL therapy. The source material was blood, sampled at baseline. Every receptor here comes from a woman aged 25-85 years with non-small cell lung cancer.

The chain employs TRBV6-5 and TRBJ2-5; D is ambiguous. The germline gives CDR1 MNHEY, CDR2 SVGAGI. V was trimmed by 0 bases and J by 1 base, leaving 6 bases between them. The CDR3 extends over 14 amino acids. CDR3 DNA: TGTGCCAGCAGTTACTCCTGGGTCCAAGAGACCCAGTACTTC. Translation gives CASSYSWVQETQYF.

The CDR3 protein is CASTTGLSSPLHF. DNA of the CDR3: TGCGCCAGCACCACAGGGCTTAGTTCACCCCTCCACTTT. The genes are TRBV10-2 and TRBJ1-6; maybe TRBD1 (6 bases). The V end lost 7 bases, the J end lost 9 bases, and 13 bases lay between the germline ends. Germline V gives CDR1 WSHSY, CDR2 SAAADI. This CDR3 region has 13 residues.

CDR3 DNA: TGTGCCAGCAGTTTATATGGGGACAGCAATCAGCCCCAGCATTTT. Translating it yields CASSLYGDSNQPQHF. The chain employs TRBV28 and TRBJ1-5; possibly TRBD1 for D (5 bases). Germline CDR1 is MDHEN and CDR2 is SYDVKM. CDR3 length equals 15 residues. V was pared by 1 base and J by 1 base, with 8 bases between.

The CDR3 is CASSLAPSALSSQETQYF. In nucleotides, the CDR3 is TGCGCCAGCAGCTTGGCCCCTAGCGCCCTATCCTCCCAAGAGACCCAGTACTTC. V is TRBV5-1 and J is TRBJ2-5; TRBD2 might be the D (6 bases). This CDR3 is 18 amino acids long. The germline V gene has CDR1 SGHRS and CDR2 YFSETQ. The V end lost 0 bases, the J end lost 1 base, and 19 bases lay between the germline ends.

V and J are TRBV27 and TRBJ1-1; D not certain. CDR3 length: 13 residues. Trimming removed 2 bases from V and 6 bases from J, with 10 bases in between. The germline CDR1 and CDR2 sequences are MNHEY and SMNVEV (reference sequence). The CDR3 reads CASSLTRWAEAFF. DNA for the CDR3: TGTGCCAGCAGTTTAACCCGGTGGGCTGAAGCTTTCTTT.

On this clone: In the same sample, other DNA sequences code for this CDR3. The J gene is TRBJ2-3, the V gene TRBV6-5; D not certain. The length of the CDR3 is 14 residues. Between the trimmed V and J ends, which lost 2 bases and 1 base, there was a span of 7 bases. In germline, CDR1 is MNHEY, CDR2 SVGAGI. CDR3 coding DNA: TGTGCCAGCAGTTACGGCGGAGGCACAGATACGCAGTATTTT. As protein: CASSYGGGTDTQYF.

The gene calls are TRBV6-1 and TRBJ1-5, with a weak D call TRBD1 (6 bases). CDR1 is MNHNS, CDR2 SASEGT, per germline. V lost 5 bases to trimming and J lost 6 bases, with 14 bases between them. The CDR3 totals 14 residues. CDR3 region: CASSKGGIGQPQHF. The CDR3 coding sequence is TGTGCCAGCAGTAAGGGGGGGATAGGTCAGCCCCAGCATTTT.

A single count supports this clone. The chain recombines TRBV5-1 with TRBJ2-2; the D gene could be TRBD1 or TRBD2 (7 bases each). Germline V lookup: CDR1 SGHRS, CDR2 YFSETQ. The length of the CDR3 is 15 residues. Between the trimmed V and J ends, which lost 4 bases and 5 bases, there was a span of 15 bases. The CDR3 region has the DNA TGCGCCAGCAGCCCGGGGGGACAGAAGACCGGGGAGCTGTTTTTT. It specifies CASSPGGQKTGELFF.

This clone was found once. As DNA, the CDR3 is TGTGCCTATATCAGGGCCAGCGGAGTGAACACCGGGGAGCTGTTTTTT. Its protein is CAYIRASGVNTGELFF. The chain links TRBV30 to TRBJ2-2, with D possibly being TRBD1 or TRBD2 (5 bases each). V gave up 7 bases and J gave up 1 base, with 19 bases separating them. The germline gives CDR1 GTSNPN, CDR2 SVGIG (reference sequence). CDR3 size: 16 residues.

V and J are TRBV28 and TRBJ2-7, with a tentative D call TRBD2 (6 bases). Trimming took 2 bases from V and 3 from J, leaving 11 bases between them. The CDR3 consists of 14 residues. Germline-derived CDR1 and CDR2 are MDHEN and SYDVKM. DNA for the CDR3: TGTGCCAGCAGTTTAGGAGGAGGGCACTACGAGCAGTACTTC. It yields the protein CASSLGGGHYEQYF. Combining the CDR3 with reference TRBV28 and TRBJ2-7 gives the whole variable domain DVKVTQSSRYLVKRTGEKVFLECVQDMDHENMFWYRQDPGLGLRLIYFSYDVKMKEKGDIPEGYSVSREKKERFSLILESASTNQTSMYLCASSLGGGHYEQYFGPGTRLTVT.

This clone was counted only a few times. V usage is TRBV16 and J usage is TRBJ1-1, with D unresolved. Germline CDR1 is KGHSY and CDR2 is FQNENV. V lost 4 bases and J lost 4, with 7 bases in between. The CDR3 is 12 residues long. CDR3 sequence: CASSLSGTEAFF. The CDR3 DNA sequence: TGTGCCAGCAGCCTCAGCGGCACTGAAGCTTTCTTT.

This rearrangement joins TRBV18 to TRBJ2-3, with D unresolved. CDR1 and CDR2 (germline): KGHSH, LQKENI. V lost 4 bases, J lost 0 bases, and 5 bases lay in between. The CDR3 spans 13 residues. The CDR3 loop reads CASSLHSTDTQYF. The DNA for the CDR3 is TGTGCCAGCTCACTCCACAGCACAGATACGCAGTATTTT.

This chain links TRBV6-1 with TRBJ1-1; unclear D gene. V lost 6 bases and J 8 bases, leaving 13 bases between the germline ends. The CDR3 runs to 12 residues. Looked up from germline, CDR1 is MNHNS and CDR2 is SASEGT. This CDR3 reads CASSAYGREAFF. In DNA form, the CDR3 reads TGTGCCAGCAGCGCATACGGCAGGGAAGCTTTCTTT.

This chain uses TRBV6-6 with TRBJ2-1; D gene uncertain. Deletions cut 0 bases from V and 4 bases from J, with 7 bases between. Germline CDR1 is MNHNY and CDR2 is SVGAGI (reference sequence). The CDR3 is made up of 14 amino acids. The CDR3 reads CASSYSRLYNEQFF. CDR3 DNA: TGTGCCAGCAGTTACTCTAGACTGTACAATGAGCAGTTCTTC.

The chain links TRBV18 to TRBJ2-2; 14 nucleotides match TRBD2. V lost 4 bases and J lost 1; bases outside the gene matches: 5. Germline assignment: CDR1 KGHSH and CDR2 LQKENI. The CDR3 has 18 residues. CDR3 sequence: CASSLRLAGGRNTGELFF. Here the CDR3 DNA reads TGTGCCAGCTCACTTCGACTAGCGGGAGGGCGGAACACCGGGGAGCTGTTTTTT. Filled out from reference TRBV18 and TRBJ2-2, the complete variable domain reads NAGVMQNPRHLVRRRGQEARLRCSPMKGHSHVYWYRQLPEEGLKFMVYLQKENIIDESGMPKERFSAEFPKEGPSILRIQQVVRGDSAAYFCASSLRLAGGRNTGELFFGEGSRLTVL.

This clone has only one observation. The rearrangement links TRBV10-1 to TRBJ2-1; a weak D match, TRBD2 (6 bases). The CDR3 loop spans 14 amino acids. V gave up 0 bases and J gave up 6 bases, with 9 bases separating them. The germline V gene has CDR1 WNHNN and CDR2 SYGVQD (reference sequence). CDR3 in DNA: TGCGCCAGCAGTGAGTCGGCCGGGGGCAATGAGCAGTTCTTC. Its protein is CASSESAGGNEQFF.

J is TRBJ2-1 and V is TRBV5-1, with 7 positions matching TRBD2. J was trimmed by 3 bases and V by 4 bases; bases with no gene match: 7. CDR1 and CDR2 from the germline V gene are SGHRS and YFSETQ. This CDR3 is 15 amino acids long. The CDR3: CASSLSGLFYNEQFF. The CDR3 DNA sequence: TGCGCCAGCAGCCTTAGCGGGCTTTTCTACAATGAGCAGTTCTTC. Full variable domain (rest looked up from reference TRBV5-1 and TRBJ2-1): KAGVTQTPRYLIKTRGQQVTLSCSPISGHRSVSWYQQTPGQGLQFLFEYFSETQRNKGNFPGRFSGRQFSNSRSEMNVSTLELGDSALYLCASSLSGLFYNEQFFGPGTRLTVL.

This clone came up a few times. The chain uses TRBV6-5 and TRBJ1-1; a possible D gene is TRBD1 (5 bases). V shed 2 bases and J shed 5 bases, with 9 bases lying between them. CDR1 and CDR2 (germline): MNHEY, SVGAGI. The CDR3 totals 13 residues. CDR3 residues: CASSYAGRTEAFF. For the CDR3, the DNA is TGTGCCAGCAGTTACGCAGGGAGGACTGAAGCTTTCTTT.